The 28 T cell receptor beta chains listed next were all sequenced from one sample in a study of blood T cell repertoires in COVID-19 (dated by TCRdb to 2018 to 2021). Library generation was performed with the immunoSEQ multiplex PCR assay. TCRdb re-hosts the immuneACCESS table, in-frame sequences only. Its copies lack some clones; in the studies checked, an unresolved V gene accounts for under half of them, and the cause for the rest is not known. This sample has 210,000 or so clones in its table, and about 80% of those were observed once. Over 6% of the sample comes from the top ten. Sample: peripheral blood. All receptors come from a woman of 80 years or more with COVID-19, enrolled during active disease.

This chain joins TRBV18 and TRBJ2-7, with D possibly being TRBD1 (5 bases). The V gene's germline CDR1 is KGHSH and CDR2 LQKENI. This CDR3 has 14 amino acids. V lost 6 bases and J 1 base, leaving 13 bases between the germline ends. CDR3: CASSHADISYEQYF. CDR3 DNA sequence: TGTGCCAGCTCGCATGCGGACATATCCTACGAGCAGTACTTC.

This clone has only a few counts. The V call is TRBV4-1, the J call TRBJ2-2; weak D call: TRBD2 (5 bases). Germline assignment: CDR1 MGHRA and CDR2 YSYEKL. The CDR3 has 16 residues. With 0 bases removed from V and 4 bases from J, the gap between germline ends came to 12 bases. The CDR3 coding sequence is TGCGCCAGCAGCCAAGAGCCTAGCCTGGGCACCGGGGAGCTGTTTTTT. Translating gives CASSQEPSLGTGELFF.

This clone was seen more than once but under ten times. This rearrangement joins TRBV19 to TRBJ1-3, with 7 bases matching TRBD1. V was pared by 6 bases and J by 5 bases, with 7 bases of the junction left unmatched. Germline V gene sequence: CDR1 LNHDA, CDR2 SQIVND (reference sequence). The CDR3 extends over 14 amino acids. The CDR3 sequence: CASRTWDSRNTIYF. DNA for the CDR3: TGTGCCAGTAGGACTTGGGACAGTAGAAACACCATATATTTT.

The CDR3 sequence: CASSQPSGTGVYGYTF. CDR3 sequence (DNA): TGTGCCAGCAGTCAACCATCCGGGACAGGGGTCTATGGCTACACCTTC. The chain links TRBV28 to TRBJ1-2, with 10 positions matching TRBD1. The V gene end was trimmed by 5 bases and the J gene end by 4 bases; junction bases not matched to a gene: 10. The germline gives CDR1 MDHEN, CDR2 SYDVKM. The CDR3 extends over 16 amino acids.

The sample holds one count of this clone. The chain joins TRBV5-1 to TRBJ1-3; D gene unclear. V shed 3 bases and J shed 1 base, with 17 bases lying between them. The CDR3 length is 17 residues. CDR1 is SGHRS, CDR2 YFSETQ, per germline. In nucleotides, the CDR3 is TGCGCCAGCAGCTACGGGTCCCTGATTAGATCTGGAAACACCATATATTTT. As protein: CASSYGSLIRSGNTIYF. The full variable domain, completed using reference TRBV5-1 and TRBJ1-3, is KAGVTQTPRYLIKTRGQQVTLSCSPISGHRSVSWYQQTPGQGLQFLFEYFSETQRNKGNFPGRFSGRQFSNSRSEMNVSTLELGDSALYLCASSYGSLIRSGNTIYFGEGSWLTVV.

In its sample, this clone was seen once. At one boundary the junction diverges from the germline segment, which might be a read error. The V and J genes are TRBV5-1 and TRBJ2-7, with TRBD2 identical over 7 bases. The CDR3 is 14 residues long. The germline gives CDR1 SGHRS, CDR2 YFSETQ. In nucleotides, the CDR3 is TGCGCCCGCAGGTGGGGGGGGACTTCCTACGAGCAGTACTTC. Amino acid sequence: CARRWGGTSYEQYF.

V is TRBV27 and J is TRBJ1-2; D is uncertain. Trimming removed 7 bases from V and 7 bases from J, with 19 bases in between. Germline V gene lookup returns CDR1 MNHEY and CDR2 SMNVEV (reference sequence). The CDR3 extends over 14 amino acids. CDR3 DNA: TGTGCCAGCACCCCCTTTAGGGAGGGAGGTGGCTACACCTTC. Its translation: CASTPFREGGGYTF.

The J gene is TRBJ1-2, the V gene TRBV19; 10 bases map to TRBD1. J was trimmed by 2 bases and V by 5 bases; bases with no gene match: 5. The CDR3 runs to 15 residues. Germline V gives CDR1 LNHDA, CDR2 SQIVND (reference sequence). CDR3 protein: CASSPRDRGNYGYTF. CDR3 in DNA: TGTGCCAGTAGTCCCCGGGACAGGGGAAACTATGGCTACACCTTC. The whole variable domain, filled in from reference TRBV19 and TRBJ1-2, reads DGGITQSPKYLFRKEGQNVTLSCEQNLNHDAMYWYRQDPGQGLRLIYYSQIVNDFQKGDIAEGYSVSREKKESFPLTVTSAQKNPTAFYLCASSPRDRGNYGYTFGSGTRLTVV.

V usage is TRBV3-1 (or the pseudogene TRBV3-2) and J usage is TRBJ2-1; possible D gene TRBD2, 6 bases. The CDR3 loop spans 17 amino acids. The ends were cut back, 0 bases at V and 6 bases at J, with 18 bases in the middle. The germline CDR1 and CDR2 sequences are LGHDT and YNNKEL (reference sequence). CDR3 DNA: TGTGCCAGCAGCCAAGAGGGAACGCGGGGCCCTTCCAATGAGCAGTTCTTC. This gives the protein CASSQEGTRGPSNEQFF.

This clone was detected once. This rearrangement joins TRBV5-1 to TRBJ2-3, with TRBD1 matching over 10 bases. The CDR3 covers 14 residues. Germline CDR1 SGHRS, CDR2 YFSETQ. V was clipped by 6 bases and J by 3 bases; unmatched bases: 4. CDR3 coding DNA: TGCGCCAGCACCCCGGGACAGGGGACAGATACGCAGTATTTT. Translation gives CASTPGQGTDTQYF.

V gene TRBV9 combines with J gene TRBJ2-5; 10 bases fit TRBD2. The CDR3 has 16 amino acids. Germline V gene sequence: CDR1 SGDLS, CDR2 YYNGEE. Losses at the gene ends were 0 bases for V and 2 bases for J; bases not matched to a gene: 4. In DNA form, the CDR3 reads TGTGCCAGCAGCGTAGCTAGCGGGAGCCTACAAGAGACCCAGTACTTC. This codes for CASSVASGSLQETQYF.

The V call is TRBV6-4, the J call TRBJ2-7; D possibly corresponds to TRBD1 (7 bases). Trimming shortened V by 6 bases and J by 6 bases, and 15 bases separated the two germline ends. Germline assignment: CDR1 MRHNA and CDR2 SNTAGT. The CDR3 is 13 amino acids. The CDR3 bases are TGTGCCAGCAGCGCAGGGGGGCACGGCGAGCAGTACTTC. Its protein product is CASSAGGHGEQYF.

The gene calls are TRBV9 and TRBJ1-4; D possibly corresponds to TRBD1 (5 bases). V was trimmed by 3 bases and J by 6 bases, leaving 12 bases between them. Germline values: CDR1 SGDLS, CDR2 YYNGEE. The CDR3 runs 14 residues. The CDR3 sequence is CASSGGRDYEKLFF. CDR3 sequence (DNA): TGTGCCAGCAGCGGGGGCAGGGACTATGAAAAACTGTTTTTT.

The CDR3 spells CASSPAGTRGRARSYNEQFF. In DNA, the CDR3 is TGTGCCAGCAGCCCTGCGGGTACTCGGGGGAGGGCGAGGTCCTACAATGAGCAGTTCTTC. The chain uses TRBV28 and TRBJ2-1; 7 bases agree with TRBD2. CDR1 and CDR2 from the germline V gene are MDHEN and SYDVKM. The CDR3 sequence is 20 residues long. The V gene end was trimmed by 6 bases and the J gene end by 1 base; junction bases not matched to a gene: 21.

Only one count was recorded for this clone. CDR3 sequence: CASSHFVDGTSVTDTQYF. CDR3 nucleotides: TGTGCCAGCAGCCACTTCGTCGACGGGACTAGCGTCACAGATACGCAGTATTTT. The chain carries TRBV3-1 (or the pseudogene TRBV3-2) and TRBJ2-3; TRBD2 matches 10 bases. This CDR3 is 18 amino acids long. J was trimmed by 2 bases and V by 3 bases; bases with no gene match: 11. CDR1 and CDR2 (germline): LGHDT, YNNKEL (reference sequence).

The CDR3, as DNA: TGTGCCAGCAGCAAAGCCCACCCCCTCCGGGGGAAAGTTTATGGCTACACCTTC. Its protein product is CASSKAHPLRGKVYGYTF. The V call is TRBV21-1, the J call TRBJ1-2. TRBV21-1 is a listed pseudogene. The CDR3 runs 18 residues.

CDR3 nucleotide sequence: TGTGCCAGCAGCGTACGTGCAGGCCGCTCTGGAAACACCATATATTTT. It specifies CASSVRAGRSGNTIYF. The chain uses TRBV9 and TRBJ1-3; no reliable D call. This CDR3 comprises 16 residues. Trimming took 1 base from V and 0 from J, leaving 11 bases between them. From germline, CDR1 is SGDLS and CDR2 YYNGEE.

V usage is TRBV6-5 and J usage is TRBJ2-7; tentative D call: TRBD1 (6 bases). This CDR3 comprises 15 residues. CDR1 is MNHEY, CDR2 SVGAGI, per germline. Trimming removed 5 bases from V and 5 bases from J, with 19 bases in between. The CDR3 DNA follows: TGTGCCAGCAGTCAACAGGGATCCCAGCCCCACGAGCAGTACTTC. It is translated as CASSQQGSQPHEQYF.

The chain has TRBV28 and TRBJ1-1; the match to TRBD1 covers 9 bases. Trimming removed 10 bases from V and 1 base from J; junction bases left unmatched: 10. Germline V gene sequence: CDR1 MDHEN, CDR2 SYDVKM. CDR3 length: 15 amino acids. This chain's CDR3 is CAISPPGQGNTEAFF. DNA for the CDR3: TGTGCCATTTCTCCCCCGGGACAGGGGAACACTGAAGCTTTCTTT.

This chain connects TRBV6-1 to TRBJ2-3, with TRBD2 matching over 7 bases. The trim removed 1 base at V and 4 bases at J, leaving 2 bases unmatched. Germline assignment: CDR1 MNHNS and CDR2 SASEGT. CDR3 length: 14 amino acids. Here the CDR3 reads CASSEVGRADTQYF. The CDR3 DNA sequence: TGTGCCAGCAGTGAAGTGGGGAGGGCAGATACGCAGTATTTT.

The chain is built from TRBV11-2 and TRBJ1-6; weak D call: TRBD1 (6 bases). V was trimmed by 5 bases and J by 10 bases, leaving 18 bases between them. CDR1 and CDR2 from the germline V gene are SGHAT and FQNNGV. The CDR3 has 15 amino acids. CDR3 in amino acids: CASSPRQGGESPLHF. The CDR3 nucleotides are TGTGCCAGCAGCCCCCGGCAAGGGGGTGAATCACCCCTCCACTTT.

This chain uses TRBV21-1 with TRBJ1-2. TRBV21-1 is a known pseudogene. The CDR3 loop spans 17 amino acids. The CDR3 DNA reads as TGTGCCAGCAGCAAGGGCTCGGGGGGCTCAGCTAACTATGGCTACACCTTC. Protein: CASSKGSGGSANYGYTF.

This CDR3 is CATSPKEGSYNEQFF. The CDR3 nucleotides read TGTGCCACCAGCCCAAAGGAGGGCAGCTACAATGAGCAGTTCTTC. The genes are TRBV24-1 and TRBJ2-1, with D possibly matching TRBD2 (6 bases). Trimming took off 7 bases at V and 3 bases at J, with 15 bases between the two ends. The length of the CDR3 is 15 residues. Germline-derived CDR1 and CDR2 are KGHDR and SFDVKD.

The J gene is TRBJ1-5, the V gene TRBV4-1, with D possibly matching TRBD1 (5 bases). From germline, CDR1 is MGHRA and CDR2 YSYEKL. Trimming left V 0 bases short and J 1 base short, with 22 bases between. CDR3 size: 20 residues. CDR3 coding DNA: TGCGCCAGCAGCCAAGAGACGGTGGGCAGGGTCTCTAGGAGCAATCAGCCCCAGCATTTT. It codes for CASSQETVGRVSRSNQPQHF.

The rearrangement links TRBV10-3 to TRBJ2-7; 9 bases match TRBD1. After removal of 9 bases from V and 2 bases from J, the junction contained 11 bases not matched to a gene. The CDR3 covers 15 residues. Germline CDR1 reads ENHRY; CDR2 reads SYGVKD. The CDR3 spells CAIRPGQGPTYEQYF. The CDR3 nucleotides read TGTGCCATTCGACCGGGACAGGGCCCGACCTACGAGCAGTACTTC.

This clone was detected once. Relative to the germline gene, one junction end is altered; a read error may explain this. This chain connects TRBV5-4 to TRBJ2-2; TRBD2 is a possible D gene (5 bases). This CDR3 is built from 14 residues. Germline values: CDR1 SGHNT, CDR2 YYREEE (reference sequence). This CDR3 reads CASSLAEGTGKLFF. CDR3 sequence (DNA): TGTGCCAGCAGCTTGGCCGAGGGCACCGGGAAGCTGTTTTTT. The full variable domain, its missing parts supplied by reference TRBV5-4 and TRBJ2-2, is ETGVTQSPTHLIKTRGQQVTLRCSSQSGHNTVSWYQQALGQGPQFIFQYYREEENGRGNFPPRFSGLQFPNYSSELNVNALELDDSALYLCASSLAEGTGKLFFGEGSRLTVL.

This chain joins TRBV5-1 and TRBJ2-1, with 7 bases aligning to TRBD2. The junction had 4 bases not matched to a gene; V was cut back by 7 bases and J by 6 bases. This CDR3 region has 12 residues. The germline CDR1 and CDR2 sequences are SGHRS and YFSETQ. The CDR3 DNA follows: TGCGCCAGCGCAAGGGAGGGCAATGAGCAGTTCTTC. Amino acids: CASAREGNEQFF.

J is TRBJ1-2 and V is TRBV25-1; 10 bases line up with TRBD1. V lost 0 bases and J lost 4; bases outside the gene matches: 2. CDR1 MGHDK and CDR2 SYGVNS come from the germline V gene. The CDR3 spans 15 residues. CDR3 sequence reads: CASSEYRDRGYGYTF. CDR3 bases: TGTGCCAGCAGTGAATATAGGGACAGGGGCTATGGCTACACCTTC.